This T cell receptor (beta chain) was sequenced for a study of T-cell memory formation after mild COVID-19. It was 5'RACE with constant-segment primers that produced the TCR alpha and TCR beta cDNA libraries, which carried sample barcodes and UMIs. TCRdb used MiXCR to reprocess the 5' RACE reads, holding one entry per CDR3 protein. The sample lists roughly 400,000 distinct CDR3 sequences; 20% to 25% were seen once. As regards this clonotype: Antigen unknown.

Points from the study as a whole: The authors did not confirm SARS-CoV-2 specificity of second-wave clones peaking day 37. Memory cells collected pre-infection included some clones that later responded, suggesting cross-reactive memory joined. There was a balanced CD4/CD8 profile in clones contracting day 15 to 85, and later expanders leaned CD4+.

The CDR3 covers 13 residues. V was pared by 8 bases and J by 5 bases, with 15 bases between. This sequence joins TRBV12-3 or TRBV12-4 and TRBJ2-5, with D perhaps matching TRBD1 or TRBD2 (5 bases each). Source material: PBMCs or a T cell subset sorted from them (not recorded which). The sequence was collected from an adult woman who had mild COVID-19 (a few samples of this study predate the infection). Cell type and time point are not known. The CDR3 is CASCRDALETQYF. The CDR3 region has the DNA TGTGCCAGCTGCAGGGACGCGTTGGAGACCCAGTACTTC.